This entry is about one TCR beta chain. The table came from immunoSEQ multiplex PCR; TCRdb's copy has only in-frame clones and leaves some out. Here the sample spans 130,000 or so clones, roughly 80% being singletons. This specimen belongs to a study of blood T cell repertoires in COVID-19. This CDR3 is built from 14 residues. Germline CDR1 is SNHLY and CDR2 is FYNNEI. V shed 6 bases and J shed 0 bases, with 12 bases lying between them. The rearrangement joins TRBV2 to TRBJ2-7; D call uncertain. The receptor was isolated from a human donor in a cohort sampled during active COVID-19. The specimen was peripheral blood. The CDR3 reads CASREPESSYEQYF. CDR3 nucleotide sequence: TGTGCCAGCAGGGAGCCGGAGAGCTCCTACGAGCAGTACTTC. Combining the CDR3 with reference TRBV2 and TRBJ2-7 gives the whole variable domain EPEVTQTPSHQVTQMGQEVILRCVPISNHLYFYWYRQILGQKVEFLVSFYNNEISEKSEIFDDQFSVERPDGSNFTLKIRSTKLEDSAMYFCASREPESSYEQYFGPGTRLTVT.